One sample yielded the 15 T cell receptor beta chains listed below, sequenced in a study of T-cell reconstitution after alpha-beta-depleted transplantation in children. Preparation of the TCRbeta library involved a method that used unique molecular identifiers. TCRdb passed the PCR reads through MiXCR, listing each CDR3 protein once. The sample lists approximately 430,000 distinct CDR3 sequences, 15% to 20% occurring once. The source material was PBMCs, mostly from graft donor cells, sampled 360 days after TCRalphabeta/CD19-depleted stem cell transplant. These receptors were collected from a boy in the first two years of life who had a stem cell transplant for Wiskott-Aldrich syndrome, so the T cells may come from the graft donor.

This clonotype has a handful of counts. The chain recombines TRBV20-1 with TRBJ2-1; 7 nucleotides align to TRBD1. V dropped 5 bases and J dropped 4; count of bases not matched to a gene: 5. The CDR3 length is 13 residues. CDR1 and CDR2 (germline): DFQATT, SNEGSKA (reference sequence). CDR3 bases: TGCAGTGCTTGGGGACAGCTGTACAATGAGCAGTTCTTC. Protein: CSAWGQLYNEQFF.

J is TRBJ2-2 and V is TRBV19; 8 bases are a match to TRBD2. This CDR3 is 14 amino acids long. Germline V CDR1 and CDR2: LNHDA, SQIVND (reference sequence). Trimming removed 6 bases from V and 6 bases from J; junction bases left unmatched: 6. The CDR3 loop reads CASRILADSGELFF. As DNA, the CDR3 is TGTGCCAGTAGGATACTAGCGGATTCCGGGGAGCTGTTTTTT.

The CDR3: CATSVPYRGPVGFRPYEQYF. Here the CDR3 DNA reads TGTGCCACCAGTGTACCCTATCGGGGACCCGTTGGATTCCGTCCCTACGAGCAGTACTTC. V gene TRBV24-1 combines with J gene TRBJ2-7, with D tentatively TRBD1 or TRBD2 (5 bases each). CDR1 and CDR2 from the germline V gene are KGHDR and SFDVKD. Trimming took 5 bases from V and 2 from J, leaving 30 bases between them. The length of the CDR3 is 20 residues.

Remarks on this clonotype: Its ends do not fully match the called genes, so a read error is possible. The CDR3 DNA is TGCGCCAGCAGCCAATCGGGGCACTTAGTCCACTTC. Its translation: CASSQSGHLVHF. The gene calls are TRBV4-1 and TRBJ2-5, with D perhaps given as TRBD1 or TRBD2 (5 bases each). Germline loops: CDR1 MGHRA, CDR2 YSYEKL. The CDR3 loop spans 12 amino acids.

V is TRBV20-1 and J is TRBJ1-1; no clear D. Germline CDR1 and CDR2: DFQATT and SNEGSKA (reference sequence). Trimming shortened V by 7 bases and J by 3 bases, and 15 bases separated the two germline ends. The CDR3 runs 13 residues. The CDR3 protein is CSGMSGAHTEAFF. CDR3 coding DNA: TGCAGTGGGATGTCAGGTGCTCACACTGAAGCTTTCTTT.

In its sample, this clonotype was seen many times. The CDR3 sequence: CAISASGSGSYNEQFF. The CDR3, as DNA: TGTGCCATCAGTGCTAGCGGGAGTGGCTCCTACAATGAGCAGTTCTTC. V gene TRBV10-3 combines with J gene TRBJ2-1; TRBD2 agrees at 10 bases. The trim removed 4 bases at V and 0 bases at J, leaving 3 bases unmatched. The CDR3 is made up of 16 amino acids. The germline V gene encodes CDR1 ENHRY and CDR2 SYGVKD.

The rearrangement links TRBV7-9 to TRBJ2-2, with TRBD1 matching 8 bases. Germline V gene lookup returns CDR1 SEHNR and CDR2 FQNEAQ (reference sequence). The CDR3 sequence is 12 residues long. J gave up 3 bases and V 11 bases, and 2 bases lay outside the gene matches. The CDR3 loop reads CADRGDTGELFF. DNA for the CDR3: TGTGCCGACAGGGGTGACACCGGGGAGCTGTTTTTT.

V and J are TRBV27 and TRBJ1-5, with D tentatively TRBD1 (5 bases). Germline V gene data show CDR1 as MNHEY and CDR2 as SMNVEV (reference sequence). The CDR3 sequence is 15 residues long. V lost 5 bases, J lost 7 bases, and 18 bases lay in between. CDR3 residues: CASSATGATHQPQHF. Written as DNA, the CDR3 is TGTGCCAGCAGTGCAACAGGAGCAACCCACCAGCCCCAGCATTTT.

This clonotype was picked up a small number of times. The chain recombines TRBV10-2 with TRBJ2-3; 9 bases align to TRBD1. The CDR3 covers 16 residues. Trimming removed 9 bases from V and 0 bases from J; junction bases left unmatched: 10. Germline V gene lookup returns CDR1 WSHSY and CDR2 SAAADI. The CDR3 DNA reads TGCGCCAGTCGCAAACAGGGGGCCCTGAGCACAGATACGCAGTATTTT. Translation: CASRKQGALSTDTQYF.

The rearrangement links TRBV30 to TRBJ1-2; D unresolved. Trimming left V 0 bases short and J 0 bases short, with 14 bases between. This CDR3 comprises 16 residues. Germline V CDR1 and CDR2: GTSNPN, SVGIG (reference sequence). The CDR3 is CAWSVLRTLSNYGYTF. The CDR3 DNA follows: TGTGCCTGGAGTGTACTGAGGACCCTCTCTAACTATGGCTACACCTTC.

This chain connects TRBV5-1 to TRBJ2-7, with TRBD1 matching 7 bases. V trimming: 3 bases; J trimming: 2 bases; junction bases outside the gene matches: 5. CDR1 and CDR2 from the germline V gene are SGHRS and YFSETQ. The CDR3 has 14 amino acids. CDR3 loop: CASSSGTETYEQYF. CDR3 DNA: TGCGCCAGCAGCTCCGGGACAGAAACCTACGAGCAGTACTTC.

The table lists this clonotype with a few counts. The chain recombines TRBV12-3 or TRBV12-4 with TRBJ2-1; D gene ambiguous. Trimming stripped 8 bases from V and 0 bases from J, with 17 bases between. CDR3 length equals 16 residues. CDR3 sequence reads: CASGPKETRSYNEQFF. The CDR3 nucleotides are TGTGCCAGCGGCCCTAAGGAGACCCGCTCCTACAATGAGCAGTTCTTC.

The rearrangement links TRBV7-2 to TRBJ2-5, with 11 positions matching TRBD1. V shed 1 base, J shed 7 bases, and the junction held 14 bases outside the gene matches. CDR3 size: 18 residues. Germline V gene lookup returns CDR1 SGHTA and CDR2 FQGNSA. The CDR3 bases are TGTGCCAGCAGCTTAGGGCCGGCTGGACAGGGGGCCCCCTCGACCCAGTACTTC. The encoded protein is CASSLGPAGQGAPSTQYF.

This clonotype appeared a few times. V is TRBV28 and J is TRBJ1-5; weak D call: TRBD1 (5 bases). Trimming left V 2 bases short and J 4 bases short, with 12 bases between. The germline CDR1 and CDR2 sequences are MDHEN and SYDVKM. The CDR3 covers 15 residues. In DNA form, the CDR3 reads TGTGCCAGCAGTTTAGGGGGAAGGAGGAATCAGCCCCAGCATTTT. Translating it yields CASSLGGRRNQPQHF.

The rearrangement uses TRBV20-1 and TRBJ2-2; D is ambiguous. The CDR3 sequence is 17 residues long. The V gene lost 0 bases and the J gene lost 0 bases, with 14 bases spanning the gap. CDR1 is DFQATT, CDR2 SNEGSKA, per germline (reference sequence). The CDR3 coding sequence is TGCAGTGCTAGAGATTCGAGGCCGGCCGCGAACACCGGGGAGCTGTTTTTT. Translation gives CSARDSRPAANTGELFF.